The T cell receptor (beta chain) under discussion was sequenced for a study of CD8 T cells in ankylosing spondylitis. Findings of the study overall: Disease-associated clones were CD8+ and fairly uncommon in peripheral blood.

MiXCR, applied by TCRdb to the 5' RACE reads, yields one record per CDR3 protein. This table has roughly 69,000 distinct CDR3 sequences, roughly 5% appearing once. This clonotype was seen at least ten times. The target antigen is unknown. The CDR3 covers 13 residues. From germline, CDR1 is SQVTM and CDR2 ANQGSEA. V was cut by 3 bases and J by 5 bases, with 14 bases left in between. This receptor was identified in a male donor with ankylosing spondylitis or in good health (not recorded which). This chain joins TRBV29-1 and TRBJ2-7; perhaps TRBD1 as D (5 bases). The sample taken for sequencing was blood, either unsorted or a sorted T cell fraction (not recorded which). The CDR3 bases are TGCAGCGTTGATAGGCAGGGTACCCACGAGCAGTACTTC. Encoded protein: CSVDRQGTHEQYF.